This is a list of T cell receptor beta chains from one sample in a study of cytotoxic CD8 clonotypes in ibrutinib-treated CLL. Method: immunoSEQ multiplex PCR; TCRdb's copy keeps in-frame clones and lacks some. The data hold some 46,000 clones, with roughly two thirds observed a single time. Sequences were derived from PBMCs, sampled after 12 months of ibrutinib treatment. Every receptor here comes from a human donor with chronic lymphocytic leukemia. The CDR3 runs from the conserved cysteine through the conserved F or W. Each record gives: clone size, V gene, CDR3 length, J gene, D gene, CDR3 protein, CDR3 DNA. D genes are given only for firm matches. Part of the rows lack a size; the others show once, few, many or a class for expanded clones.

.	TRBV28	17	TRBJ2-4	TRBD1	CASSKQTGTVAIHIQYF	TGTGCCAGCAGCAAACAAACCGGGACAGTCGCGATCCACATTCAGTACTTC
.	TRBV7-9	14	TRBJ2-3	.	CASSLRRYTDTQYF	TGTGCCAGCAGCTTAAGGCGGTACACAGATACGCAGTATTTT
.	TRBV7-9	16	TRBJ2-3	TRBD2	CASSPHSGGASNTQYF	TGTGCCAGCAGCCCGCACAGCGGGGGGGCCTCAAATACGCAGTATTTT
once	TRBV14	16	TRBJ1-2	TRBD1	CASSPLPGQGSYGYTF	TGTGCCAGCAGCCCGCTCCCGGGACAGGGAAGCTATGGCTACACCTTC
.	TRBV5-1	15	TRBJ1-1	.	CASSRQREDNTEAFF	TGCGCCAGCAGCCGACAAAGGGAAGACAACACTGAAGCTTTCTTT
few	TRBV19	14	TRBJ2-3	TRBD2	CASSIAGGADTQYF	TGTGCCAGTAGTATAGCCGGGGGGGCCGATACGCAGTATTTT
.	TRBV5-3	18	TRBJ1-2	TRBD1	CARSLNSRADRVYCGYTF	TGTGCCAGAAGCTTGAACTCCCGGGCAGACAGGGTTTACTGTGGCTACACCTTC
.	TRBV5-1	16	TRBJ2-6	.	CASSLGANSGANVLTF	TGCGCCAGCAGCTTGGGGGCGAACTCTGGGGCCAACGTCCTGACTTTC
.	TRBV11-3	16	TRBJ2-4	TRBD1	CASSLGATGGQNIQYF	TGTGCCAGCAGCTTAGGAGCCACAGGGGGCCAAAACATTCAGTACTTC
once	TRBV7-9	14	TRBJ2-7	.	CASSLYDADHEQYF	TGTGCCAGCAGCTTATATGACGCGGACCACGAGCAGTACTTC
.	TRBV7-3	13	TRBJ2-7	TRBD1	CASSPYRGYEQYF	TGTGCCAGCAGCCCTTACAGGGGATACGAGCAGTACTTC
.	TRBV7-3	15	TRBJ2-5	TRBD2	CASSLIGGGLSAQYF	TGTGCCAGCAGCTTAATTGGCGGGGGGCTCTCGGCCCAGTACTTC
few	TRBV7-2	12	TRBJ2-7	.	CASSELSYEQYF	TGTGCCAGCAGCGAACTCTCCTACGAGCAGTACTTC
many	TRBV11-2	13	TRBJ2-7	.	CASSPGLRYEQYF	TGTGCCAGCAGCCCGGGCCTAAGGTACGAGCAGTACTTC
few	TRBV11-3	12	TRBJ1-4	.	CASSRQGEKLFF	TGTGCCAGCAGCCGCCAGGGGGAAAAACTGTTTTTT
.	TRBV5-1	15	TRBJ1-3	TRBD1	CASSLGQASGNTIYF	TGCGCCAGCAGCCTCGGACAGGCCTCTGGAAACACCATATATTTT